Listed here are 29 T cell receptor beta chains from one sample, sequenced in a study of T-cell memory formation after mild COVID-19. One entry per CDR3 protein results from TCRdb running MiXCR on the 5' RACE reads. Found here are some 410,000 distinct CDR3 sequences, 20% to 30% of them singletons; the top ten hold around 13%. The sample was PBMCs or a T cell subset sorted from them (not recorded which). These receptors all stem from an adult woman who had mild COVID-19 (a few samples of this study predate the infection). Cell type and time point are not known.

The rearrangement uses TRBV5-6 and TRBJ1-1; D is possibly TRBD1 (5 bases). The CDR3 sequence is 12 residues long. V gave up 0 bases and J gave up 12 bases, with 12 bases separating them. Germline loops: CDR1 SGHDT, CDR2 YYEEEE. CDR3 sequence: CASSLGSGQTFF. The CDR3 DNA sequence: TGTGCCAGCAGCTTGGGTTCAGGGCAGACTTTCTTT. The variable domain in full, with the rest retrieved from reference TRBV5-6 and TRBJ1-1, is DAGVTQSPTHLIKTRGQQVTLRCSPKSGHDTVSWYQQALGQGPQFIFQYYEEEERQRGNFPDRFSGHQFPNYSSELNVNALLLGDSALYLCASSLGSGQTFFGQGTRLTVV.

The DNA of the CDR3 is TGTGCCTGGAGTAGAGGGGGCGAGCAGTACTTC. Its translation is CAWSRGGEQYF. V gene TRBV30 combines with J gene TRBJ2-7, with a possible D match to TRBD1 (6 bases). The CDR3 totals 11 residues. The germline CDR1 and CDR2 sequences are GTSNPN and SVGIG (reference sequence). The ends were cut back, 2 bases at V and 6 bases at J, with 8 bases in the middle.

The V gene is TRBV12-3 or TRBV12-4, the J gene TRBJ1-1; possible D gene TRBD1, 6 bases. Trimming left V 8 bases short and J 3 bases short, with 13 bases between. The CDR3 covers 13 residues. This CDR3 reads CASDQGRYTEAFF. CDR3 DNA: TGTGCCAGCGACCAGGGGCGGTACACTGAAGCTTTCTTT.

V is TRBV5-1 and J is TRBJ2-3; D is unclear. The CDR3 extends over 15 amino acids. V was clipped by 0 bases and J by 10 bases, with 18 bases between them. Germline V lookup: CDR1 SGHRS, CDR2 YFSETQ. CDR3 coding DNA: TGCGCCAGCAGCTTGGTACAGTCCACTGGGCTCGCGCAGTATTTT. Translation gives CASSLVQSTGLAQYF.

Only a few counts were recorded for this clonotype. The CDR3 here is CASSLARTTEQFF. The CDR3 nucleotides read TGTGCCAGCAGCTTAGCTCGGACGACGGAGCAGTTCTTC. This chain joins TRBV11-3 and TRBJ2-1; D not certain. Deletions cut 1 base from V and 10 bases from J, with 11 bases between. Germline V lookup: CDR1 SGHNT, CDR2 YENEEA. There are 13 residues in the CDR3.

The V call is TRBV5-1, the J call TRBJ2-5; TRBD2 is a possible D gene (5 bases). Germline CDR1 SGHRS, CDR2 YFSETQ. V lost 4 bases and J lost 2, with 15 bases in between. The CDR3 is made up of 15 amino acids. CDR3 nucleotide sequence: TGCGCCAGCAGCCCAATCCGGGGTCCTCAAGAGACCCAGTACTTC. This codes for CASSPIRGPQETQYF.

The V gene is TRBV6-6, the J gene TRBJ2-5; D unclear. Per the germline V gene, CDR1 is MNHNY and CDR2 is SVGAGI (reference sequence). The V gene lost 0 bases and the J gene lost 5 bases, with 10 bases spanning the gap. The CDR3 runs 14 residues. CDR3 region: CASSYSHSTETQYF. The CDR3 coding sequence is TGTGCCAGCAGTTACTCGCACAGTACGGAGACCCAGTACTTC.

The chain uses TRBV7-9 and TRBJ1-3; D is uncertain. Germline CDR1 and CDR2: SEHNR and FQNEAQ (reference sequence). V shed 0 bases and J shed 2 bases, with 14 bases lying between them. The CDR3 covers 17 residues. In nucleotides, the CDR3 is TGTGCCAGCAGCTTAGCGCCAAGGGCAACGACTGGAAACACCATATATTTT. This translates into CASSLAPRATTGNTIYF.

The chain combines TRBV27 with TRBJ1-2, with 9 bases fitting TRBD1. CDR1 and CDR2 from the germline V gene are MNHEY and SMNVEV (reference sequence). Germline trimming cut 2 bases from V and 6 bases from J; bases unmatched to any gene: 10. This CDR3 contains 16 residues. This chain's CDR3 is CASSLGGTGRFDGYTF. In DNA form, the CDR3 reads TGTGCCAGCAGTTTAGGGGGGACAGGGAGATTCGATGGCTACACCTTC.

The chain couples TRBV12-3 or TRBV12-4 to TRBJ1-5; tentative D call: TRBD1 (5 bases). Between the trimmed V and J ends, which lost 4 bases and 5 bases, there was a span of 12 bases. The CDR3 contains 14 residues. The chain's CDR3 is CASSSRVSHQPQHF. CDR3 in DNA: TGTGCCAGCAGTTCCAGGGTCTCTCATCAGCCCCAGCATTTT.

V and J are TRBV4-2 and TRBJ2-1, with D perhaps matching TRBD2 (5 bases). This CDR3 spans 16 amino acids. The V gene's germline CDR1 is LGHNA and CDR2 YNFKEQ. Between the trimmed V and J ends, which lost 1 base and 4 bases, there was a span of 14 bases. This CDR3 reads CASSQGWGELYNEQFF. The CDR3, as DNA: TGTGCCAGCAGCCAAGGGTGGGGAGAACTATACAATGAGCAGTTCTTC.

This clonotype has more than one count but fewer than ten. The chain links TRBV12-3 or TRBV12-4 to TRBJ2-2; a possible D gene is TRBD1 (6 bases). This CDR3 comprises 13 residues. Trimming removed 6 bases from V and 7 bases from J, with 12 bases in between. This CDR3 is CASSQGGSGELFF. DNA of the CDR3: TGTGCCAGCAGCCAAGGGGGTAGCGGGGAGCTGTTTTTT.

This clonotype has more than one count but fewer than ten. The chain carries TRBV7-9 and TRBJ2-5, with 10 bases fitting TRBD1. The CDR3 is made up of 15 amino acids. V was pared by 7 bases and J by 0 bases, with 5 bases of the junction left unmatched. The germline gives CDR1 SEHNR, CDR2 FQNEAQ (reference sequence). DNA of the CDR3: TGTGCCAGCAACGGACAGGGGGATAACCAAGAGACCCAGTACTTC. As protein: CASNGQGDNQETQYF.

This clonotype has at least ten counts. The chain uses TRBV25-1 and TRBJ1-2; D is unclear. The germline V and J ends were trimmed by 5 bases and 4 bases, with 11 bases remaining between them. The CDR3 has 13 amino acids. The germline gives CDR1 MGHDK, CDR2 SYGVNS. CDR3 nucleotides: TGTGCCAGCAGTTCGAGCAGGTTCTATGGCTACACCTTC. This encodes CASSSSRFYGYTF.

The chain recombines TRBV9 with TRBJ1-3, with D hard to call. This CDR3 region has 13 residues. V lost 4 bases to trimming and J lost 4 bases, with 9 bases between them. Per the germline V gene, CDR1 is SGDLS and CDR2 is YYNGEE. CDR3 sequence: CASSPKSGNTIYF. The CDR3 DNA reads TGTGCCAGCAGCCCAAAGTCCGGAAACACCATATATTTT.

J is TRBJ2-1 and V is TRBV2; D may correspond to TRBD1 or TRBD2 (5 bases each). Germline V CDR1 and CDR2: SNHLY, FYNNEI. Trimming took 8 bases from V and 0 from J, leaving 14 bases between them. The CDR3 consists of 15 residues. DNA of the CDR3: TGTGCCAGCCGCTTTGAGGGGAGCTCCTACAATGAGCAGTTCTTC. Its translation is CASRFEGSSYNEQFF. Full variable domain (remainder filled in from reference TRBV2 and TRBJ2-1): EPEVTQTPSHQVTQMGQEVILRCVPISNHLYFYWYRQILGQKVEFLVSFYNNEISEKSEIFDDQFSVERPDGSNFTLKIRSTKLEDSAMYFCASRFEGSSYNEQFFGPGTRLTVL.

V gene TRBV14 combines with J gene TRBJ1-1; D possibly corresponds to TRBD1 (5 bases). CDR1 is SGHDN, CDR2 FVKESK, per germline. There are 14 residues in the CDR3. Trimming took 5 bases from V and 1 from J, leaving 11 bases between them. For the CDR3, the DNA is TGTGCCAGCAGCACGGACACCCCGAACACTGAAGCTTTCTTT. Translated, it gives CASSTDTPNTEAFF.

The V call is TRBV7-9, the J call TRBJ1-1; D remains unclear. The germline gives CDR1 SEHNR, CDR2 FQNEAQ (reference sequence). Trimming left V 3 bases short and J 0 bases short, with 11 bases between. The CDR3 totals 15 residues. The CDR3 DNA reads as TGTGCCAGCAGCTTCCAGGCGAGCATGAACACTGAAGCTTTCTTT. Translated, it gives CASSFQASMNTEAFF. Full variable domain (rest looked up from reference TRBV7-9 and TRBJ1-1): DTGVSQNPRHKITKRGQNVTFRCDPISEHNRLYWYRQTLGQGPEFLTYFQNEAQLEKSRLLSDRFSAERPKGSFSTLEIQRTEQGDSAMYLCASSFQASMNTEAFFGQGTRLTVV.

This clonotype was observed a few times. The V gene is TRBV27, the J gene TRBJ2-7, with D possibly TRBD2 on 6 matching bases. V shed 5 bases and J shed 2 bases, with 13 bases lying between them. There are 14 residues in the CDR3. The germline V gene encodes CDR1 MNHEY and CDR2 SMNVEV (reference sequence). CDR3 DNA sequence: TGTGCCAGCAGTAAAACTAGCAGCCCCTACGAGCAGTACTTC. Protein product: CASSKTSSPYEQYF.

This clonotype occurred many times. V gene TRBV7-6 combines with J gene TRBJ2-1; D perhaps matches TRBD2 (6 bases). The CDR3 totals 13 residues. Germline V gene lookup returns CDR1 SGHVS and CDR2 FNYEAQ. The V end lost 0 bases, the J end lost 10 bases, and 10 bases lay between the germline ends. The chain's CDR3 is CASSLAGGREQFF. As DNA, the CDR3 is TGTGCCAGCAGCTTAGCGGGGGGAAGGGAGCAGTTCTTC. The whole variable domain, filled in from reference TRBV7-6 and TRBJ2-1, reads GAGVSQSPRYKVTKRGQDVALRCDPISGHVSLYWYRQALGQGPEFLTYFNYEAQQDKSGLPNDRFSAERPEGSISTLTIQRTEQRDSAMYRCASSLAGGREQFFGPGTRLTVL.

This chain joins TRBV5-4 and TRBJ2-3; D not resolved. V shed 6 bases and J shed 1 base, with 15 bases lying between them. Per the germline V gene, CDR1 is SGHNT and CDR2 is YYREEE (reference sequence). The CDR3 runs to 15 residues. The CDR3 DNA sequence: TGTGCCAGCATCCGGGTTGGCGCGGGCACAGATACGCAGTATTTT. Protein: CASIRVGAGTDTQYF.

This chain's CDR3 is CASSATVNYGYTF. CDR3 sequence (DNA): TGTGCCAGCAGCGCGACCGTGAACTATGGCTACACCTTC. The V gene is TRBV12-3 or TRBV12-4, the J gene TRBJ1-2, with D unresolved. The CDR3 has 13 amino acids. V dropped 6 bases and J dropped 2 bases, with 10 bases sitting between them.

The CDR3, as DNA: TGTGCCAGCAGCTTACTGGTGGGTATGAGCTCCTACAATGAGCAGTTCTTC. Its protein is CASSLLVGMSSYNEQFF. This sequence joins TRBV7-2 and TRBJ2-1, with D unclear. The CDR3 is made up of 17 amino acids. Germline CDR1 is SGHTA and CDR2 is FQGNSA. Trimming removed 2 bases at V and 0 bases at J, with 14 bases between. The full variable domain, rest sourced from reference TRBV7-2 and TRBJ2-1, is GAGVSQSPSNKVTEKGKDVELRCDPISGHTALYWYRQSLGQGLEFLIYFQGNSAPDKSGLPSDRFSAERTGGSVSTLTIQRTQQEDSAVYLCASSLLVGMSSYNEQFFGPGTRLTVL.

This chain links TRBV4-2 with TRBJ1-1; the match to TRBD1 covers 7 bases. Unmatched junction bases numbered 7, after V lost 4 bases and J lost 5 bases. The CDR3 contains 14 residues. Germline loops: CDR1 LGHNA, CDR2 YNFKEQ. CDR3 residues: CASSLSRGGTEAFF. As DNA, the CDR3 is TGTGCCAGCAGCCTTTCCAGGGGGGGGACTGAAGCTTTCTTT.

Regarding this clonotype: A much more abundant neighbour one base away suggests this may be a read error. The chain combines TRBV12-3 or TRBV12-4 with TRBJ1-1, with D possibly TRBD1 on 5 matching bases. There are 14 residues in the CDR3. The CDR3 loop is CASSLQGGRSEASF. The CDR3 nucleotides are TGTGCCAGCAGTCTCCAGGGAGGTAGGTCTGAAGCTTCCTTT.

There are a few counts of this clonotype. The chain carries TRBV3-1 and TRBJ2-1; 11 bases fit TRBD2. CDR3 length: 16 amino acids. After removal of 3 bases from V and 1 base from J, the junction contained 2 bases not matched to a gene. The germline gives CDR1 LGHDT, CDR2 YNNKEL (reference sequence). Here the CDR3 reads CASSQTSGVSYNEQFF. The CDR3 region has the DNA TGTGCCAGCAGCCAGACTAGCGGGGTTTCCTACAATGAGCAGTTCTTC.

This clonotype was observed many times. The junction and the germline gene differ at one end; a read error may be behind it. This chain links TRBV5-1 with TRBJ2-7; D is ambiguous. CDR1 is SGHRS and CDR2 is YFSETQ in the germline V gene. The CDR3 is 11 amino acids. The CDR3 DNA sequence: TGTGCCAGCAGCTTAGGTGGGGAGCAGTACTTC. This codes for CASSLGGEQYF.

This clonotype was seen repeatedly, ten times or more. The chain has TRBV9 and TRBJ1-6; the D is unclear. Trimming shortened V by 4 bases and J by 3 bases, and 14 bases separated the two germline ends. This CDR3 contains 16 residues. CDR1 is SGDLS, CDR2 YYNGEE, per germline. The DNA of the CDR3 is TGTGCCAGCAGCCCGAGGGCAGCCGACTATAATTCACCCCTCCACTTT. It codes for CASSPRAADYNSPLHF.

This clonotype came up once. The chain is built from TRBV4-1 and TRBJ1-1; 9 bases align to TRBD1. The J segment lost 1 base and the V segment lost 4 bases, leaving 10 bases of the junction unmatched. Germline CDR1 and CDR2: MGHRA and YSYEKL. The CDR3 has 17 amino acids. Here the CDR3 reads CASSRVPGQGSNTEAFF. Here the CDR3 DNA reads TGCGCCAGCAGCCGAGTCCCGGGACAGGGATCGAACACTGAAGCTTTCTTT.